This T cell receptor (beta chain) was sequenced in a study of early T cells in non-severe SARS-CoV-2 infection. Study-level information: The authors sequenced bulk RNA from unsorted whole blood, leaving chains unpaired.

Individual cDNA molecules received unique molecular identifiers during library preparation. TCRdb re-called the 5' RACE reads through MiXCR, storing one row per CDR3 protein. The data show approximately 63,000 distinct CDR3 sequences, 5.9% seen once. Turning to this clonotype: Its specificity is unknown.

Germline assignment: CDR1 DFQATT and CDR2 SNEGSKA (reference sequence). With 5 bases clipped from V and 0 bases from J, the junction kept 9 bases outside the gene matches. The CDR3 is made up of 16 amino acids. Study-wide points: Private and CD4 specificities were missed by VDJdb matching, skewed to anti-spike CD8.

Sequencing was performed on whole blood, taken at baseline. The receptor was isolated from an adult who was a healthcare worker with PCR-confirmed SARS-CoV-2 infection or an uninfected control (not recorded which). The V gene is TRBV20-1, the J gene TRBJ2-1; TRBD2 agrees at 8 bases. CDR3 sequence reads: CSAYVSGKSSYNEQFF. For the CDR3, the DNA is TGCAGTGCTTATGTTAGCGGGAAGAGCTCCTACAATGAGCAGTTCTTC.